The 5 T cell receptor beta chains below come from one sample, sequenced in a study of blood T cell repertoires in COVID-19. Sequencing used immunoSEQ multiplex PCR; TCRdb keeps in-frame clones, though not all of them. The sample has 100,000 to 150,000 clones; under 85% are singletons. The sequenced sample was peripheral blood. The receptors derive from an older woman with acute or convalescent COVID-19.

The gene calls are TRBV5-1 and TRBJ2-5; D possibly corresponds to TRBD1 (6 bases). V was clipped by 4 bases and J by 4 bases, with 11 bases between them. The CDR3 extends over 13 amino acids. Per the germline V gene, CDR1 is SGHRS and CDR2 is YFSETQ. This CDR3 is CASSQDSLETQYF. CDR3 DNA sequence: TGCGCCAGCAGCCAGGACAGCCTAGAGACCCAGTACTTC.

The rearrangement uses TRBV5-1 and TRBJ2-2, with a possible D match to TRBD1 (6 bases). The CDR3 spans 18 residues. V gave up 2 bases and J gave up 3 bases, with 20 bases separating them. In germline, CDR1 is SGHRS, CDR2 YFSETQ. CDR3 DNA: TGCGCCAGCAGCTTCAAACAGGACAGCGTTATTTACACCGGGGAGCTGTTTTTT. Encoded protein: CASSFKQDSVIYTGELFF.

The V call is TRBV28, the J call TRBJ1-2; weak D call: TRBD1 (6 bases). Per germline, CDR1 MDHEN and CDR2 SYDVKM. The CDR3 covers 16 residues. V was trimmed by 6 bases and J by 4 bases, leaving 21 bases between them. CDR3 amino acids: CASSPQGGGQPYGYTF. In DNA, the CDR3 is TGTGCCAGCAGCCCGCAAGGGGGGGGCCAACCCTATGGCTACACCTTC.

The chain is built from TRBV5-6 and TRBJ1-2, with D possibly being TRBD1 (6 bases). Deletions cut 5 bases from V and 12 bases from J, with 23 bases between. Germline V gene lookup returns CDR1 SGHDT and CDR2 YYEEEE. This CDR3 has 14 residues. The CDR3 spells CASSLLPGQRSNTF. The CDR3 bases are TGTGCCAGCAGTCTTTTACCGGGACAAAGGAGTAACACCTTC. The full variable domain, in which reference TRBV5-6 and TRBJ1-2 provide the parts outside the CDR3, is DAGVTQSPTHLIKTRGQQVTLRCSPKSGHDTVSWYQQALGQGPQFIFQYYEEEERQRGNFPDRFSGHQFPNYSSELNVNALLLGDSALYLCASSLLPGQRSNTFGSGTRLTVV.

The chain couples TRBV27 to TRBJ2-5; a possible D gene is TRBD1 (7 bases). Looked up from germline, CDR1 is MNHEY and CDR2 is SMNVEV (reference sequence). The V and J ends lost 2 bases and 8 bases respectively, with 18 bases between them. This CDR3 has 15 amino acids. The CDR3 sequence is CASSLMAGGRRTQYF. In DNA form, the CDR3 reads TGTGCCAGCAGTTTAATGGCAGGGGGGCGTAGAACCCAGTACTTC.